The 18 T cell receptor beta chains listed next were all sequenced from one sample in a study of blood T cell repertoires in COVID-19. Clones were read by immunoSEQ multiplex PCR, and TCRdb kept only the in-frame ones, dropping some. The sample lists some 130,000 clones; 90% were seen once. Sequencing input: peripheral blood. These receptors all stem from a man aged 50 to 60 with active COVID-19.

The genes are TRBV2 and TRBJ1-4; D might be TRBD1 (5 bases). Trimming left V 6 bases short and J 4 bases short, with 12 bases between. CDR1 is SNHLY and CDR2 is FYNNEI in the germline V gene. The CDR3 sequence is 14 residues long. This CDR3 reads CASSLTVLNEKLFF. The CDR3 coding sequence is TGTGCCAGCAGCCTGACAGTCCTTAATGAAAAACTGTTTTTT.

The chain is built from TRBV6-5 and TRBJ2-7; 8 bases match TRBD1. V dropped 6 bases and J dropped 3; count of bases not matched to a gene: 7. Germline V gene data show CDR1 as MNHEY and CDR2 as SVGAGI. There are 14 residues in the CDR3. In nucleotides, the CDR3 is TGTGCCAGCAGCCGTGACAGGGGCAACTACGAGCAGTACTTC. Amino acids: CASSRDRGNYEQYF.

A single count supports this clone. The chain uses TRBV6-6 and TRBJ2-4, with D perhaps matching TRBD1 (6 bases). V gave up 5 bases and J gave up 3 bases, with 14 bases separating them. The CDR3 contains 15 residues. CDR1 is MNHNY, CDR2 SVGAGI, per germline (reference sequence). CDR3 nucleotides: TGTGCCAGCAGTGACCGGGACATAGGCAAAAACATTCAGTACTTC. As protein: CASSDRDIGKNIQYF.

The chain is built from TRBV6-6 and TRBJ1-4, with 7 positions matching TRBD1. Trimming removed 2 bases from V and 6 bases from J; junction bases left unmatched: 6. CDR1 is MNHNY, CDR2 SVGAGI, per germline (reference sequence). The CDR3 totals 15 residues. For the CDR3, the DNA is TGTGCCAGCAGTTACGTGACAGGGCGGGATGAAAAACTGTTTTTT. This gives the protein CASSYVTGRDEKLFF.

The chain uses TRBV6-6 and TRBJ2-1; D call uncertain. Germline V CDR1 and CDR2: MNHNY, SVGAGI (reference sequence). Deletions cut 4 bases from V and 5 bases from J, with 9 bases between. The CDR3 consists of 13 residues. The CDR3 DNA reads TGTGCCAGCAGTTCCGGTCCGGACAATGAGCAGTTCTTC. Translated: CASSSGPDNEQFF.

The chain recombines TRBV11-2 with TRBJ2-1; 11 bases fit TRBD2. Germline assignment: CDR1 SGHAT and CDR2 FQNNGV. V lost 6 bases and J lost 5; bases outside the gene matches: 9. The length of the CDR3 is 16 residues. The CDR3 region has the DNA TGTGCCAGCAGATTTCGTCCGGGACTAGCGGACAATGAGCAGTTCTTC. Translation: CASRFRPGLADNEQFF.

This clone was seen a single time. The J gene is TRBJ2-1, the V gene TRBV10-1; 8 bases are a match to TRBD2. CDR1 WNHNN and CDR2 SYGVQD come from the germline V gene (reference sequence). The CDR3 is made up of 13 amino acids. The V and J ends lost 6 bases and 7 bases, in that order; junction bases with no gene match: 5. As DNA, the CDR3 is TGCGCCAGCAGCCGGGGGGGCTGGAATGAGCAGTTCTTC. It specifies CASSRGGWNEQFF.

This clone was counted a single time. The CDR3 sequence: CASITPGLAGGETQYF. Written as DNA, the CDR3 is TGTGCCAGCATCACCCCGGGACTAGCGGGGGGGGAGACCCAGTACTTC. V and J are TRBV28 and TRBJ2-5, with 16 bases fitting TRBD2. The CDR3 spans 16 residues. Germline V gene data show CDR1 as MDHEN and CDR2 as SYDVKM. With 7 bases clipped from V and 5 bases from J, the junction kept 7 bases outside the gene matches. The entire variable domain, with the rest obtained from reference TRBV28 and TRBJ2-5, is as follows: DVKVTQSSRYLVKRTGEKVFLECVQDMDHENMFWYRQDPGLGLRLIYFSYDVKMKEKGDIPEGYSVSREKKERFSLILESASTNQTSMYLCASITPGLAGGETQYFGPGTRLLVL.

V usage is TRBV5-6 and J usage is TRBJ1-4; D perhaps matches TRBD1 (5 bases). With 4 bases removed from V and 8 bases from J, the gap between germline ends came to 15 bases. The length of the CDR3 is 14 residues. Looked up from germline, CDR1 is SGHDT and CDR2 is YYEEEE. Here the CDR3 reads CASSRRGVGEKLFF. The CDR3 region has the DNA TGTGCCAGCAGCCGGCGGGGGGTTGGGGAAAAACTGTTTTTT.

The chain combines TRBV5-4 with TRBJ2-1, with D maybe TRBD2 (6 bases). The CDR3 is 14 residues long. Per the germline V gene, CDR1 is SGHNT and CDR2 is YYREEE (reference sequence). V was cut by 4 bases and J by 6 bases, with 14 bases left in between. DNA for the CDR3: TGTGCCAGCAGCCGTGGGGACTCCGGCAATGAGCAGTTCTTC. This encodes CASSRGDSGNEQFF.

V is TRBV18 and J is TRBJ1-4, with 9 bases identical to TRBD1. The CDR3 has 14 amino acids. Germline V gene sequence: CDR1 KGHSH, CDR2 LQKENI. Unmatched junction bases numbered 0, after V lost 2 bases and J lost 5 bases. CDR3 DNA: TGTGCCAGCTCACCAGGGACAGGGAATGAAAAACTGTTTTTT. Encoded protein: CASSPGTGNEKLFF.

V and J are TRBV7-9 and TRBJ1-1, with a tentative D call TRBD1 (5 bases). The CDR3 sequence is 14 residues long. Germline-derived CDR1 and CDR2 are SEHNR and FQNEAQ (reference sequence). V was pared by 5 bases and J by 1 base, with 11 bases between. CDR3 protein: CASSQAGPNTEAFF. CDR3 DNA sequence: TGTGCCAGCAGCCAAGCAGGGCCGAACACTGAAGCTTTCTTT.

This chain uses TRBV6-1 with TRBJ1-5; D perhaps matches TRBD1 (6 bases). V was cut by 4 bases and J by 5 bases, with 18 bases left in between. The length of the CDR3 is 16 residues. From germline, CDR1 is MNHNS and CDR2 SASEGT. DNA of the CDR3: TGTGCCAGCAGTGTCCGCCTTGGGGGGGCCTATCAGCCCCAGCATTTT. The encoded protein is CASSVRLGGAYQPQHF.

This chain joins TRBV7-9 and TRBJ1-3; unclear D gene. Germline CDR1 and CDR2: SEHNR and FQNEAQ (reference sequence). This CDR3 spans 15 amino acids. V gave up 4 bases and J gave up 0 bases, with 10 bases separating them. The CDR3 sequence: CASSSRESSGNTIYF. CDR3 nucleotide sequence: TGTGCCAGCAGCTCTCGGGAGAGCTCTGGAAACACCATATATTTT.

The chain recombines TRBV7-9 with TRBJ1-1, with TRBD1 identical over 7 bases. Germline values: CDR1 SEHNR, CDR2 FQNEAQ (reference sequence). This CDR3 contains 15 residues. The V and J ends lost 0 bases and 3 bases, in that order; junction bases with no gene match: 4. The CDR3 bases are TGTGCCAGCAGCTTAGCACAGGGGATGTACACTGAAGCTTTCTTT. Translation gives CASSLAQGMYTEAFF.

V and J are TRBV2 and TRBJ1-5, with a possible D match to TRBD1 (5 bases). CDR1 is SNHLY and CDR2 is FYNNEI in the germline V gene. The CDR3 extends over 15 amino acids. Trimming cost V 4 bases and J 3 bases, with 13 bases left between them. For the CDR3, the DNA is TGTGCCAGCAGTGGCAGGGTTGCCCCCAATCAGCCCCAGCATTTT. Amino acid sequence: CASSGRVAPNQPQHF.

This sequence joins TRBV2 and TRBJ2-1; TRBD2 matches 13 bases. The CDR3 is made up of 16 amino acids. The V segment lost 2 bases and the J segment 7 bases; nucleotides outside the gene matches: 5. From germline, CDR1 is SNHLY and CDR2 FYNNEI. The CDR3 reads CASSEMGLAGRNEQFF. As DNA, the CDR3 is TGTGCCAGCAGTGAAATGGGACTAGCGGGAAGAAATGAGCAGTTCTTC.

This chain connects TRBV5-4 to TRBJ2-3, with 8 bases aligning to TRBD1. Germline V gene data show CDR1 as SGHNT and CDR2 as YYREEE (reference sequence). Germline trimming cut 9 bases from V and 0 bases from J; bases unmatched to any gene: 12. CDR3 length equals 16 residues. DNA for the CDR3: TGTGCCACCACGTCCGTCAGGACAGGGAGCACAGATACGCAGTATTTT. This gives the protein CATTSVRTGSTDTQYF.